This record covers a single T cell receptor (beta chain). This entry comes from a study of blood T cell repertoires in COVID-19. As handled by the study authors: Nucleated cell number was recorded as an estimate derived from reference gene primer amplification. Repertoires were generated with immunoSEQ multiplex PCR, while TCRdb's copy carries only in-frame clones and drops some. The DNA gave D and trimming, while V, J and clone size come from that table. The data hold roughly 220,000 clones, with around three quarters observed a single time. Sequencing used peripheral blood. The TCR sequence derives from a woman in her sixties or seventies with acute or convalescent COVID-19.

CDR3: CASSLAYSEGVEAFF. As DNA, the CDR3 is TGTGCCAGCAGCTTAGCGTATTCGGAGGGAGTAGAAGCTTTCTTT. The chain employs TRBV11-1 and TRBJ1-1, with D uncertain. Germline assignment: CDR1 SGHAT and CDR2 FQDESV (reference sequence). There are 15 residues in the CDR3. Trimming removed 0 bases at V and 8 bases at J, with 16 bases between.